This T cell receptor beta chain was identified during a study of regulatory T cells in long-lasting Graves disease. Time point reported: newly diagnosed GD, antithyroid drugs for less than 3 months. PBMCs were the source of the RNA used for TCR sequencing. Libraries of TCR beta came from iRepertoire HTBI primers plus Arm-PCR of CDR3 regions. TCRdb called the multiplex PCR reads again in MiXCR, with one record for every CDR3 protein. The table lists roughly 380,000 distinct CDR3 sequences, about 16% of them singletons. The germline V gene encodes CDR1 SQVTM and CDR2 ANQGSEA. V lost 0 bases, J lost 5 bases, and 9 bases stayed unmatched. The CDR3 extends over 15 amino acids. This clonotype was observed at least ten times. The antigen is not known. Findings of the study overall: Favored usage of TRBV28, TRBJ1-2 and TRBJ2-5 was recorded in persistent disease. TCR diversity was lower in persistent than newly diagnosed Graves' disease.

This specimen consisted of peripheral blood mononuclear cells (PBMCs), obtained at new diagnosis, from a patient treated with antithyroid drugs. This TCR was sampled from a female donor with Graves disease. The V and J genes are TRBV29-1 and TRBJ1-2; 7 bases agree with TRBD1. This CDR3 is CSVEDWDSYYYGYTF. The CDR3 DNA reads as TGCAGCGTTGAAGATTGGGACAGCTACTATTATGGCTACACCTTC.